The 3 T cell receptor delta chains given below trace back to one sample, sequenced in a study of delta chain sequences of gamma delta T cells. TCRdb repeated clone calling on the 5' RACE reads with CATT. The profile shows roughly 430 delta-chain clones, approximately 44% of them singletons. The sample comprised either unsorted cells or a sorted T cell fraction (not recorded which). The source of these receptors is a human donor in good health.

This clone rates as large. With a much larger clone just one base away, this may be a read error. Other DNA sequences in this sample translate to the same CDR3. The chain links TRDV2 to TRDJ1; 9 bases map to TRDD3. The CDR3 is 20 amino acids. Looked up from germline, CDR1 is GEAIGNYY and CDR2 is EKD. The CDR3 loop is CACDPLLDGTPGGYTDKLIF. The CDR3 bases are TGTGCTTGTGACCCACTCCTGGATGGGACCCCTGGGGGATACACCGATAAACTCATCTTT.

Of note for this clone: A single base is all that separates this from a far larger clone, so a read error is likely. The V call is TRDV1, the J call TRDJ2, with 11 bases matching TRDD3. The CDR3 is 22 amino acids. V trimming: 0 bases; J trimming: 0 bases; junction bases outside the gene matches: 15. Germline CDR1 is TSWWSYY and CDR2 is QGS. CDR3 amino acids: CALGELRSPVGDTSSLTAQLFF. The CDR3 region has the DNA TGTGCTCTTGGGGAACTTCGCTCCCCTGTGGGGGATACGTCCTCTTTGACAGCACAACTCTTCTTT.

In regard to this clone: For this DNA, TCRdb reports the protein of a much larger clone, which diverges at residue 6, most likely from a read error; the protein presented here is translated directly from the DNA. This rearrangement joins TRDV2 to TRDJ1; a possible D gene is TRDD3 (6 bases). Looked up from germline, CDR1 is GEAIGNYY and CDR2 is EKD. V was trimmed by 0 bases and J by 0 bases, leaving 25 bases between them. CDR3 length: 20 amino acids. Here the CDR3 reads CACDTPLHERGRGNTDKLIF. The DNA of the CDR3 is TGTGCCTGTGACACCCCCCTGCACGAGAGGGGTAGGGGGAACACCGATAAACTCATCTTT.